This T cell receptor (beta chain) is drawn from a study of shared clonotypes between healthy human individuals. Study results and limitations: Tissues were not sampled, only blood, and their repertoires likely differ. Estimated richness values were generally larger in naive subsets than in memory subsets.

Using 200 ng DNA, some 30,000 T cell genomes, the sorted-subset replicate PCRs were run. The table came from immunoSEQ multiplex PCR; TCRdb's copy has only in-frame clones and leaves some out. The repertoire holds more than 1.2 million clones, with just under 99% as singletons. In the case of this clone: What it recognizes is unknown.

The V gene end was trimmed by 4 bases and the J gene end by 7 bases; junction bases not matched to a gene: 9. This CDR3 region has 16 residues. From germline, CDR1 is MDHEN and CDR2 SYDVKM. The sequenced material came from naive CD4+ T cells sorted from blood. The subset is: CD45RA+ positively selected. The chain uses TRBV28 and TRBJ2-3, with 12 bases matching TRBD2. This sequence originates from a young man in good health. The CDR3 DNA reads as TGTGCCAGCAGTTCGACACTAGCGGGAGGACAAAATACGCAGTATTTT. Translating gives CASSSTLAGGQNTQYF.